This T cell receptor beta chain emerged from a study of CD8 T cells in Susac syndrome. When the RNA was reverse transcribed, random hexamers were used with an input of roughly 0.45 to 1 ug. Multiplex immunoSEQ PCR targeted 54 Vbeta and 13 Jbeta TCR beta segments. TCRdb reprocessed the immunoSEQ multiplex PCR reads via MiXCR and lists one record per CDR3 protein. The table lists 250,000 to 350,000 distinct CDR3 sequences, approximately 90% of them singletons. The CDR3 runs to 19 residues. The sequence came from a human donor with multiple sclerosis. The sample was CD4+ T cells from PBMCs. This sequence joins TRBV21-1 and TRBJ1-4. TRBV21-1 is noted as a pseudogene. The CDR3 here is CASSKATVQSGATNEKLFF. CDR3 in DNA: TGTGCCAGCAGCAAAGCGACAGTCCAGTCGGGGGCAACTAATGAAAAACTGTTTTTT.